The present entry profiles one TCR beta chain with its context. Its target is unknown. This sample is part of a study of cytomegalovirus exposure and HLA in healthy donors. Study details: An analysis done earlier identified about 120 million unique TCR beta sequences from about 179 million T cells. Notes on the study in general: Presence/absence analyses assumed roughly uniform sequencing depth across donors, which may not hold.

The PCR used 60 Vbeta and 13 Jbeta primers. As originally analysed: A later analysis tallied about 80 million unique TCR beta chains, 8.5 million to 11 million of them shared. Assay: immunoSEQ multiplex PCR; the TCRdb copy retains only in-frame clones and omits some. The DNA gave D and trimming, while V, J and clone size come from that table. The profile shows roughly 31,000 clones, more than 55% of them singletons. This CDR3 is built from 15 residues. Germline V lookup: CDR1 SGDLS, CDR2 YYNGEE. V shed 0 bases and J shed 2 bases, with 9 bases lying between them. This receptor was taken from a male donor in good health and CMV-seropositive. The V gene is TRBV9, the J gene TRBJ1-5; maybe TRBD1 (6 bases). The specimen sequenced was PBMCs. CDR3 region: CASSVEGVRNQPQHF. Here the CDR3 DNA reads TGTGCCAGCAGCGTAGAGGGGGTCCGCAATCAGCCCCAGCATTTT.